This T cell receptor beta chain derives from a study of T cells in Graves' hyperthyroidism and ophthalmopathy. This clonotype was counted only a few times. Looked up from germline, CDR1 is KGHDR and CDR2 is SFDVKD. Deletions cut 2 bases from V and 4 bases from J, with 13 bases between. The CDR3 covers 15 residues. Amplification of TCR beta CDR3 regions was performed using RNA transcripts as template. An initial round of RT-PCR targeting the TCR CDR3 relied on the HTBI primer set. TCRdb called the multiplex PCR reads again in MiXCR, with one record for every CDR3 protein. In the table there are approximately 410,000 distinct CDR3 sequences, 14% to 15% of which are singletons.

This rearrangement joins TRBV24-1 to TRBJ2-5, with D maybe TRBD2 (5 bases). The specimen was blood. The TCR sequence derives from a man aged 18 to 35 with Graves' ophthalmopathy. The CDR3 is CATSDYTGGPETQYF. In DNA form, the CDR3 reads TGTGCCACCAGTGATTATACGGGCGGGCCAGAGACCCAGTACTTC.